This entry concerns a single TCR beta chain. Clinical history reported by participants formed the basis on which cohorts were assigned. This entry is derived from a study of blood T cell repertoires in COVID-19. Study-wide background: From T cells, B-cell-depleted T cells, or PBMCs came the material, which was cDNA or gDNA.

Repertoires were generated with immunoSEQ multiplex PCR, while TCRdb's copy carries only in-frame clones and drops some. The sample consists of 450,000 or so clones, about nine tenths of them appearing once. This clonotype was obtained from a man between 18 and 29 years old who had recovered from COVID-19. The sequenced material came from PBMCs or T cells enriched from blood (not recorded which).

Written as DNA, the CDR3 is TGTGCCAGCAGAATACAGGAATATAGCAATCAGCCCCAGCATTTT. This translates into CASRIQEYSNQPQHF. The chain links TRBV6-5 to TRBJ1-5; TRBD1 is a possible D gene (5 bases). Germline CDR1 MNHEY, CDR2 SVGAGI. CDR3 length: 15 residues. Trimming cost V 6 bases and J 0 bases, with 12 bases left between them.